The 9 T cell receptor beta chains reported below all come from one sample, sequenced in a study of response to subunit inactivated influenza vaccine. One entry per CDR3 protein, called by TCRdb with MiXCR from the RT-PCR reads. The sample lists 170,000 or so distinct CDR3 sequences, roughly 10% seen once, with approximately 39% in the top ten. The sample in question was CD8+ T cells sorted from PBMCs, obtained less than 25 months after vaccination. These receptors were taken from a man between 45 and 75 years old who received an inactivated influenza vaccine.

This clonotype was observed many times. The CDR3 nucleotides are TGCGCCAGCAGCCAAAACGGACAGGTGGGCACTGAAGCTTTCTTT. This sequence encodes CASSQNGQVGTEAFF. The chain employs TRBV4-1 and TRBJ1-1; 7 bases line up with TRBD1. The ends lost 2 bases at V and 4 bases at J; junction bases unmatched: 7. Germline CDR1 is MGHRA and CDR2 is YSYEKL. This CDR3 is built from 15 residues.

This clonotype was counted only a few times. V usage is TRBV28 and J usage is TRBJ2-2; D assignment may be TRBD1 or TRBD2 (5 bases each). The CDR3 is 15 residues long. V was trimmed by 9 bases and J by 4 bases, leaving 18 bases between them. Looked up from germline, CDR1 is MDHEN and CDR2 is SYDVKM. In nucleotides, the CDR3 is TGTGCCAGTGCCGGGGCAGGGCATGGCACCGGGGAGCTGTTTTTT. It encodes CASAGAGHGTGELFF.

This clonotype was observed many times. The chain recombines TRBV6-6 with TRBJ2-2, with D maybe TRBD1 (8 bases). With 1 base removed from V and 5 bases from J, the gap between germline ends came to 11 bases. The CDR3 is 15 amino acids. The germline V gene encodes CDR1 MNHNY and CDR2 SVGAGI (reference sequence). The CDR3 loop reads CASSYYRGGTGELFF. The CDR3 DNA follows: TGTGCCAGCAGTTACTACAGGGGGGGTACCGGGGAGCTGTTTTTT.

This clonotype was seen ten or more times. The gene calls are TRBV5-1 and TRBJ2-1; D not certain. In germline, CDR1 is SGHRS, CDR2 YFSETQ. The CDR3 covers 15 residues. V lost 4 bases and J lost 5, with 16 bases in between. CDR3 protein: CASSPHHGPNNEQFF. For the CDR3, the DNA is TGCGCCAGCAGCCCACATCACGGTCCTAACAATGAGCAGTTCTTC.

This clonotype was found a few times. This chain links TRBV4-1 with TRBJ2-5, with unresolved D. Trimming removed 0 bases at V and 4 bases at J, with 9 bases between. The CDR3 is made up of 14 amino acids. CDR1 is MGHRA and CDR2 is YSYEKL in the germline V gene. This CDR3 reads CASSQDLLGETQYF. CDR3 nucleotides: TGCGCCAGCAGCCAAGATTTGCTGGGAGAGACCCAGTACTTC.

This clonotype has only a few counts. The chain carries TRBV28 and TRBJ2-3, with D uncertain. Trimming took 3 bases from V and 14 from J, leaving 12 bases between them. This CDR3 comprises 11 residues. Germline assignment: CDR1 MDHEN and CDR2 SYDVKM. This chain's CDR3 is CASSFAQDSYF. The CDR3 region has the DNA TGTGCCAGCAGTTTTGCCCAAGACTCGTATTTT.

The sample holds a few counts of this clonotype. The chain has TRBV7-9 and TRBJ2-7; D is possibly TRBD1 or TRBD2 (6 bases each). This CDR3 contains 14 residues. The ends were cut back, 5 bases at V and 2 bases at J, with 13 bases in the middle. The germline V gene encodes CDR1 SEHNR and CDR2 FQNEAQ (reference sequence). CDR3 bases: TGTGCCAGCAGCCCTATCGGGGGCCCCTACGAGCAGTACTTC. Translated: CASSPIGGPYEQYF.

This clonotype occurred a few times. The chain joins TRBV4-2 to TRBJ1-5; a weak D match, TRBD1 (6 bases). Germline V gene sequence: CDR1 LGHNA, CDR2 YNFKEQ. CDR3 length: 16 amino acids. The V and J ends lost 0 bases and 2 bases respectively, with 11 bases between them. Here the CDR3 reads CASSQDWAGGNQPQHF. The CDR3 region has the DNA TGTGCCAGCAGCCAAGATTGGGCAGGGGGCAATCAGCCCCAGCATTTT.

The sample holds many counts of this clonotype. The chain couples TRBV24-1 to TRBJ2-2; D is tentatively TRBD1 or TRBD2 (5 bases each). Trimming stripped 7 bases from V and 6 bases from J, with 14 bases between. This CDR3 is built from 14 residues. CDR1 is KGHDR and CDR2 is SFDVKD in the germline V gene. The CDR3 DNA is TGTGCCACCAGCTTTGATGGGACGCCCGGGGAGCTGTTTTTT. It specifies CATSFDGTPGELFF.